This T cell receptor (beta chain) originates from a study of blood T cell repertoires in COVID-19. Study information: PBMCs, B-cell-depleted T cells, or T cells were the source of the cDNA or gDNA that made up the material.

The study recruited people aged 18 to 89 years across approximately 23 US areas. Cohort assignment relied on participant-reported clinical history. Those designated as exposed participants met a COVID-19 case within 2 weeks before study entry. Libraries were prepared by immunoSEQ multiplex PCR; TCRdb keeps only in-frame clonotypes and omits some of them. The table includes about 320,000 clones, 85% detected once. Germline CDR1 is MNHEY and CDR2 is SMNVEV (reference sequence). The CDR3 has 16 amino acids. V was pared by 7 bases and J by 0 bases, with 11 bases of the junction left unmatched. The receptor's source is a woman aged 25 to 45 who had been exposed to COVID-19. The rearrangement joins TRBV27 to TRBJ1-1; 7 bases are shared with TRBD1. The specimen was PBMCs or T cells enriched from blood (not recorded which). Written as DNA, the CDR3 is TGTGCCAGCACTCGCGACAGGGCCGGGGTGAACACTGAAGCTTTCTTT. Translating gives CASTRDRAGVNTEAFF.